This T cell receptor beta chain was obtained from a study of shared clonotypes between healthy human individuals. Some clones are missing from TCRdb's copy, which holds only in-frame ones; the method was immunoSEQ multiplex PCR. The table shows approximately 320,000 clones, with under 80% occurring only once. Trimming at V came to 5 bases and at J to 3 bases, leaving 2 bases not matched to a gene. CDR3 length equals 14 residues. The germline gives CDR1 SNHLY, CDR2 FYNNEI. This clone is a singleton in its sample. This chain uses TRBV2 with TRBJ2-5; 11 bases match TRBD1. Sequenced sample: memory CD4+ T cells sorted from blood. Subset meaning: CD45RA-negative fraction. The origin of this receptor is a man younger than 45 in good health. CDR3 amino acids: CASSWTGGEETQYF. CDR3 bases: TGTGCCAGCAGTTGGACAGGGGGCGAAGAGACCCAGTACTTC.